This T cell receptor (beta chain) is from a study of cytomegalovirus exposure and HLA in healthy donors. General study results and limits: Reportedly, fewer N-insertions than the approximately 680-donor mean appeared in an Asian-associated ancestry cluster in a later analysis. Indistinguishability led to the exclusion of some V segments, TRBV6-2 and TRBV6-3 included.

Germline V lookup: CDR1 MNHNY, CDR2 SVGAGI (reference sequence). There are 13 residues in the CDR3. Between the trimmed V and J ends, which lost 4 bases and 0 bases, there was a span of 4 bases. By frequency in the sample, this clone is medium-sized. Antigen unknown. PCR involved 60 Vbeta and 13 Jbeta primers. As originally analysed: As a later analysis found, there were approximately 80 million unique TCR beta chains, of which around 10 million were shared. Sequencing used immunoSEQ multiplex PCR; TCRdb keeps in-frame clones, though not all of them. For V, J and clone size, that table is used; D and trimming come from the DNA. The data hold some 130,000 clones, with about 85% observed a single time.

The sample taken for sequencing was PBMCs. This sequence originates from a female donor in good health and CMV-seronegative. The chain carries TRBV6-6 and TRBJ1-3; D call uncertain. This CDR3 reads CASSSISGNTIYF. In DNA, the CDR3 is TGTGCCAGCAGTTCTATCTCTGGAAACACCATATATTTT.